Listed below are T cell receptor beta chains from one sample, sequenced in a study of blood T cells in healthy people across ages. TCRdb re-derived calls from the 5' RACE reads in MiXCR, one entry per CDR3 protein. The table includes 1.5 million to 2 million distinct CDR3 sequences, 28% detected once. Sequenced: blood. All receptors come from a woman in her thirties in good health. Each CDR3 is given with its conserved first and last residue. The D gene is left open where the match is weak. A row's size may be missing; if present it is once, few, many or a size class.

CASDAGEVDQPQHF | TGTGCCAGCGACGCAGGGGAGGTTGATCAGCCCCAGCATTTT | TRBV25-1 | - | - | TRBJ1-5
CASSDAGSFTGELFF | TGTGCCAGCAGCGATGCTGGGTCCTTCACCGGGGAGCTGTTTTTT | TRBV5-6 | - | - | TRBJ2-2
CAVTNRGGNEQFF | TGTGCCGTCACAAATCGGGGGGGGAATGAGCAGTTCTTC | TRBV28 | few | TRBD2 | TRBJ2-1
CASSNSRDGGYTF | TGCGCCAGCAGCAACTCCCGGGATGGGGGCTACACCTTC | TRBV5-1 | few | - | TRBJ1-2
CATIWTSGVATGELFF | TGTGCCACCATCTGGACTAGCGGGGTCGCCACCGGGGAGCTGTTTTTT | TRBV19 | - | TRBD2 | TRBJ2-2
CATSRDPGAPYNEQFF | TGTGCCACCAGCAGAGATCCTGGGGCCCCCTACAATGAGCAGTTCTTC | TRBV15 | many | - | TRBJ2-1
CASSTRLAGVSEQYF | TGTGCCAGCAGCACCCGTCTAGCGGGAGTCTCCGAGCAGTACTTC | TRBV7-2 | many | TRBD2 | TRBJ2-7
CASSPSLVTKNIQYF | TGTGCCAGCAGCCCCTCATTGGTGACCAAAAACATTCAGTACTTC | TRBV6-2/TRBV6-3 | - | - | TRBJ2-4
CASSLGGTSPETQYF | TGCGCCAGCAGCCTCGGTGGGACAAGCCCAGAGACCCAGTACTTC | TRBV5-1 | few | - | TRBJ2-5
CSASGTGGASYNEQFF | TGCAGTGCTAGTGGGACAGGGGGCGCGTCCTACAATGAGCAGTTCTTC | TRBV20-1 | - | TRBD1 | TRBJ2-1
CASSQAPGTDYEQYF | TGCGCCAGCAGCCAAGCTCCCGGGACCGACTACGAGCAGTACTTC | TRBV4-3 | many | - | TRBJ2-7
CSVVRTSRGTYEQYF | TGCAGCGTTGTTAGGACTAGCCGAGGTACCTACGAGCAGTACTTC | TRBV29-1 | many | TRBD2 | TRBJ2-7
CASTRRDRGTYEQYF | TGTGCCAGCACCCGCAGGGACCGAGGGACCTACGAGCAGTACTTC | TRBV12-3/TRBV12-4 | - | - | TRBJ2-7
CACSSQEADTQYF | TGTGCCTGCAGTTCCCAGGAGGCAGATACGCAGTATTTT | TRBV12-3/TRBV12-4 | - | - | TRBJ2-3
CASSYSTGSPLHF | TGTGCCAGCAGTTACTCAACAGGGTCACCCCTCCACTTT | TRBV6-6 | - | - | TRBJ1-6
CASSTTTGANSPLHF | TGTGCCAGCAGCACCACGACAGGGGCAAATTCACCCCTCCACTTT | TRBV7-6 | - | TRBD1 | TRBJ1-6
CASSPTTGGDTEAFF | TGTGCCAGCAGTCCAACAACAGGGGGGGACACTGAAGCTTTCTTT | TRBV12-3/TRBV12-4 | few | TRBD1 | TRBJ1-1
CAISEGQSETQYF | TGTGCCATCAGTGAAGGACAGTCAGAGACCCAGTACTTC | TRBV10-3 | many | - | TRBJ2-5
CASSQQSNEQFF | TGTGCCAGCAGCCAGCAGAGCAATGAGCAGTTCTTC | TRBV7-6 | few | - | TRBJ2-1
CASGGGQLGEQYF | TGTGCCAGCGGGGGGGGACAGCTCGGGGAGCAGTACTTC | TRBV28 | - | - | TRBJ2-5
CSASSTEQYF | TGCAGTGCTAGTAGCACTGAGCAGTACTTC | TRBV20-1 | many | - | TRBJ2-7
CASSPGSVEFF | TGTGCCAGCAGCCCAGGATCAGTGGAGTTCTTC | TRBV28 | - | - | TRBJ2-1
CSSSSGGQVLEEQYF | TGTTCCAGCAGTTCAGGGGGACAGGTACTCGAAGAGCAGTACTTC | TRBV28 | - | TRBD1 | TRBJ2-7
CASSYGTGGNSPLHF | TGCGCCAGCAGCTACGGGACAGGGGGAAATTCACCCCTCCACTTT | TRBV5-1 | - | TRBD1 | TRBJ1-6
CASSPKDTSNIQYF | TGTGCCAGCAGTCCCAAGGACACGTCAAACATTCAGTACTTC | TRBV25-1 | many | - | TRBJ2-4
CASSLRDRGTPGELFF | TGTGCCAGCAGCTTGAGGGACAGGGGCACCCCCGGGGAGCTGTTTTTT | TRBV5-5 | - | TRBD1 | TRBJ2-2
CSARPSGGRFYNEQFF | TGCAGTGCTCGACCATCGGGAGGGCGGTTTTACAATGAGCAGTTCTTC | TRBV20-1 | few | TRBD2 | TRBJ2-1
CAISGGGRDAEGYEQDF | TGTGCCATCAGCGGCGGGGGACGAGACGCCGAGGGTTACGAGCAGGACTTC | TRBV10-3 | - | TRBD2 | TRBJ2-7
CVVITSRGSYNERFF | TGTGTCGTTATAACTTCCAGGGGGTCCTACAATGAGCGGTTCTTC | TRBV6-5 | once | TRBD1 | TRBJ2-1
CASRTGYGYTF | TGCGCCAGCAGGACAGGGTATGGCTACACCTTC | TRBV5-1 | many | TRBD1 | TRBJ1-2
CAISDSSEGDTQYF | TGTGCCATCAGTGATAGCAGCGAGGGAGATACGCAGTATTTT | TRBV10-3 | few | - | TRBJ2-3
CASSRGTSGRANEQFF | TGTGCCAGCAGCAGGGGGACTAGCGGGAGGGCCAATGAGCAGTTCTTC | TRBV5-5 | - | TRBD2 | TRBJ2-1
CASGIWGTEAFF | TGTGCCAGTGGGATTTGGGGGACTGAAGCTTTCTTT | TRBV27 | - | - | TRBJ1-1
CANPLSAPTYEQYF | TGTGCCAATCCCTTAAGCGCCCCAACCTACGAGCAGTACTTC | TRBV6-9 | many | - | TRBJ2-7
CASSPGQWDDTQYF | TGTGCCAGCAGCCCCGGACAGTGGGACGATACGCAGTATTTT | TRBV7-3 | few | - | TRBJ2-3
CASSYSGPGELFF | TGTGCCAGCAGTTACTCGGGTCCCGGGGAGCTGTTTTTT | TRBV6-5 | - | - | TRBJ2-2
CASSDRASGSHEQYF | TGTGCCAGCAGTGATAGGGCTAGCGGGAGCCACGAGCAGTACTTC | TRBV2 | many | TRBD2 | TRBJ2-7
CSVVKRVYEYQETQYF | TGCAGCGTTGTGAAAAGGGTTTATGAGTACCAAGAGACCCAGTACTTC | TRBV29-1 | many | - | TRBJ2-5
CSAGLADTQYF | TGCAGTGCTGGCCTCGCAGATACGCAGTATTTT | TRBV20-1 | - | - | TRBJ2-3
CASSVGPGDGYTF | TGTGCCAGCAGCGTAGGGCCGGGCGATGGCTACACCTTC | TRBV9 | many | - | TRBJ1-2